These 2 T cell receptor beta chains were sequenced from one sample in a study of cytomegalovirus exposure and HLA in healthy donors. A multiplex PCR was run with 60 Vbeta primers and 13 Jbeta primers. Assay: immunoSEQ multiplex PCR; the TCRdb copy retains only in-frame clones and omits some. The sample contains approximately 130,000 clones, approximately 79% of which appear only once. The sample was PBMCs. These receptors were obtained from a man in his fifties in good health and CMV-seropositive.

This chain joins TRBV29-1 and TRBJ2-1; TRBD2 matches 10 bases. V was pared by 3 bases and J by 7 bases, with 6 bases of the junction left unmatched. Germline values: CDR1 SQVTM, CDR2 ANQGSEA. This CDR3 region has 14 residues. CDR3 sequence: CSVDPGLAFNEQFF. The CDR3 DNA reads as TGCAGCGTTGATCCGGGACTAGCGTTTAATGAGCAGTTCTTC.

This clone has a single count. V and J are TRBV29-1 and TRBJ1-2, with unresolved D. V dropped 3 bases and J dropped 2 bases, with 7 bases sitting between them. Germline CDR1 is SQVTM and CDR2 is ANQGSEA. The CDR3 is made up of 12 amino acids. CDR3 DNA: TGCAGCGTTGAGCGAGAAAACTATGGCTACACCTTC. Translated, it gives CSVERENYGYTF.